These 21 T cell receptor beta chains were all obtained from the same sample, sequenced in a study of T cell responses to AZD1222 COVID-19 vaccine. Data came from immunoSEQ multiplex PCR; TCRdb stores just in-frame clones and leaves some out. Of 150,000 or so clones listed, about 87% are singletons. The sample in question was peripheral blood, obtained on day 0 of AZD1222 vaccination. The source is an adult in good health.

V and J are TRBV7-9 and TRBJ2-5; D possibly corresponds to TRBD1 (5 bases). This CDR3 has 16 residues. Trimming removed 1 base at V and 5 bases at J, with 17 bases between. Germline lookup yields CDR1 SEHNR and CDR2 FQNEAQ (reference sequence). The CDR3 protein is CASSLVMWGAPETQYF. For the CDR3, the DNA is TGTGCCAGCAGCTTAGTCATGTGGGGCGCCCCGGAGACCCAGTACTTC.

The V and J genes are TRBV5-6 and TRBJ2-5; 7 nucleotides match TRBD1. V gave up 4 bases and J gave up 3 bases; unmatched junction bases: 3. The CDR3 is made up of 13 amino acids. Germline V gene data show CDR1 as SGHDT and CDR2 as YYEEEE. CDR3 nucleotides: TGTGCCAGCAGCACCGGACAGGAAGAGACCCAGTACTTC. Its protein is CASSTGQEETQYF.

V is TRBV7-8 and J is TRBJ2-3; the D call may be TRBD1 or TRBD2 (5 bases each). V shed 5 bases and J shed 4 bases, with 13 bases lying between them. This CDR3 has 14 amino acids. Germline assignment: CDR1 SGHVS and CDR2 FQNEAQ. The DNA for the CDR3 is TGTGCCAGCAGCACTAGGCTAGGGGCAGATACGCAGTATTTT. It yields the protein CASSTRLGADTQYF.

V is TRBV5-6 and J is TRBJ1-2; D is possibly TRBD1 (5 bases). Germline assignment: CDR1 SGHDT and CDR2 YYEEEE. CDR3 length: 18 residues. V lost 5 bases, J lost 0 bases, and 23 bases lay in between. The DNA for the CDR3 is TGTGCCAGCAGGAATAGGCTGGGGAACTCGGGGGCTAACTATGGCTACACCTTC. Its translation is CASRNRLGNSGANYGYTF.

V usage is TRBV6-5 and J usage is TRBJ1-4; no firm D call. CDR1 is MNHEY, CDR2 SVGAGI, per germline. The CDR3 length is 12 residues. Between the trimmed V and J ends, which lost 10 bases and 7 bases, there was a span of 13 bases. Here the CDR3 DNA reads TGTGCCACCGGGCGGGGATTTGAAAAACTGTTTTTT. Encoded protein: CATGRGFEKLFF.

The chain carries TRBV5-8 and TRBJ1-5; D is unresolved. V lost 2 bases and J 8 bases, leaving 17 bases between the germline ends. The CDR3 spans 15 residues. Germline values: CDR1 SGHTS, CDR2 YDEGEE. CDR3 amino acids: CASSLGQGTGEPQHF. The CDR3 DNA follows: TGTGCCAGCAGCTTAGGTCAAGGAACCGGGGAGCCCCAGCATTTT.

The chain uses TRBV4-2 and TRBJ1-2; 7 bases agree with TRBD1. Germline CDR1 LGHNA, CDR2 YNFKEQ. The CDR3 is 15 amino acids. J lost 0 bases, V lost 0 bases, and 1 base had no gene match. In DNA, the CDR3 is TGTGCCAGCAGCCAAGAAACAGGGGCTAACTATGGCTACACCTTC. This gives the protein CASSQETGANYGYTF.

The gene calls are TRBV5-4 and TRBJ2-1, with D perhaps TRBD1 or TRBD2 (5 bases each). Germline V gene sequence: CDR1 SGHNT, CDR2 YYREEE (reference sequence). V lost 4 bases and J 0 bases, leaving 14 bases between the germline ends. This CDR3 region has 16 residues. CDR3 in amino acids: CASSIGTDSSYNEQFF. The DNA for the CDR3 is TGTGCCAGCAGCATCGGGACGGATTCCTCCTACAATGAGCAGTTCTTC.

This clone was seen just once. V gene TRBV6-5 combines with J gene TRBJ2-5; no clear D. Trimming stripped 4 bases from V and 2 bases from J, with 8 bases between. Germline CDR1 and CDR2: MNHEY and SVGAGI. This CDR3 spans 13 amino acids. The CDR3 loop is CASSFLAQETQYF. In DNA form, the CDR3 reads TGTGCCAGCAGTTTCCTGGCTCAAGAGACCCAGTACTTC.

This clone was observed once. The J gene is TRBJ2-2, the V gene TRBV15; D unresolved. The CDR3 is 15 residues long. Germline CDR1 reads LNHNV; CDR2 reads YYDKDF (reference sequence). Trimming took off 0 bases at V and 7 bases at J, with 12 bases between the two ends. Here the CDR3 reads CATSRDRLDGGELFF. The CDR3 DNA reads TGTGCCACCAGCAGAGACCGGCTGGATGGCGGGGAGCTGTTTTTT.

The chain carries TRBV6-5 and TRBJ2-5; D may be TRBD1 (6 bases). The germline gives CDR1 MNHEY, CDR2 SVGAGI. The CDR3 covers 13 residues. The V end was cut by 7 bases, the J end by 1 base, with 10 bases between. The CDR3 sequence is CASKQGPQETQYF. CDR3 nucleotide sequence: TGTGCCAGCAAACAGGGACCCCAAGAGACCCAGTACTTC.

The V and J genes are TRBV6-5 and TRBJ1-1; 12 bases map to TRBD1. The CDR3 is 15 amino acids. From germline, CDR1 is MNHEY and CDR2 SVGAGI. Losses at the gene ends were 0 bases for V and 8 bases for J; bases not matched to a gene: 4. The CDR3 coding sequence is TGTGCCAGCAGTTACTCGTTAGGGACAGGGGGCGAAGCTTTCTTT. This encodes CASSYSLGTGGEAFF.

The V gene is TRBV20-1, the J gene TRBJ2-1; D is undetermined. Germline lookup yields CDR1 DFQATT and CDR2 SNEGSKA (reference sequence). V was trimmed by 6 bases and J by 8 bases, leaving 11 bases between them. The CDR3 is made up of 11 amino acids. The CDR3 region has the DNA TGCAGTGCCTGGTGGGTGGATGAGCAGTTCTTC. Translating it yields CSAWWVDEQFF.

CDR3 loop: CASVRQGLRFF. CDR3 sequence (DNA): TGTGCCAGCGTTCGACAGGGCTTACGCTTCTTT. The V call is TRBV25-1, the J call TRBJ1-1, with TRBD1 matching 7 bases. There are 11 residues in the CDR3. CDR1 and CDR2 from the germline V gene are MGHDK and SYGVNS. Germline trimming cut 8 bases from V and 14 bases from J; bases unmatched to any gene: 11.

The table lists this clone with a count of one. The chain couples TRBV13 to TRBJ1-2, with 11 bases fitting TRBD1. CDR3 length: 14 amino acids. The junction had 6 bases not matched to a gene; V was cut back by 5 bases and J by 7 bases. The germline V gene encodes CDR1 PRHDT and CDR2 FYEKMQ (reference sequence). The CDR3 sequence: CASSRGQGVRGYTF. CDR3 in DNA: TGTGCCAGCAGCCGGGGACAGGGGGTACGTGGCTACACCTTC.

The chain joins TRBV21-1 to TRBJ2-7; the table's D gene call, TRBD1, was not cross checked with the DNA. TRBV21-1 is listed as a pseudogene. The CDR3 totals 15 residues. Written as DNA, the CDR3 is TGTGCCAGCAGCCTCCGGGACAGCCCGGACTACGAGCAGTACTTC. Protein sequence: CASSLRDSPDYEQYF.

The CDR3 reads CASSTAQIADTQYF. In DNA form, the CDR3 reads TGCGCCAGCAGCACCGCCCAAATAGCAGATACGCAGTATTTT. This chain links TRBV5-1 with TRBJ2-3; no clear D. The CDR3 has 14 amino acids. The V end lost 4 bases, the J end lost 4 bases, and 13 bases lay between the germline ends. CDR1 and CDR2 (germline): SGHRS, YFSETQ.

The chain joins TRBV20-1 to TRBJ2-7; D perhaps matches TRBD1 (5 bases). Germline lookup yields CDR1 DFQATT and CDR2 SNEGSKA (reference sequence). Trimming shortened V by 3 bases and J by 4 bases, and 7 bases separated the two germline ends. This CDR3 is built from 11 residues. The CDR3 spells CSASGHYEQYF. The CDR3 DNA reads TGCAGTGCTAGTGGACATTACGAGCAGTACTTC.

To note about this clone: One end of the junction varies from germline; a read error may be responsible. The chain links TRBV5-4 to TRBJ2-7, with 10 bases fitting TRBD1. In germline, CDR1 is SGHNT, CDR2 YYREEE (reference sequence). CDR3 length equals 15 residues. In nucleotides, the CDR3 is TGTGCCAGCAGCTTGCCGGGACAGGGGAATTACGGGCAGTACTTC. Translating it yields CASSLPGQGNYGQYF. Variable domain in full (rest from reference TRBV5-4 and TRBJ2-7): ETGVTQSPTHLIKTRGQQVTLRCSSQSGHNTVSWYQQALGQGPQFIFQYYREEENGRGNFPPRFSGLQFPNYSSELNVNALELDDSALYLCASSLPGQGNYGQYFGPGTRLTVT.

The chain combines TRBV5-8 with TRBJ2-2, with a possible D match to TRBD2 (5 bases). Germline V gene sequence: CDR1 SGHTS, CDR2 YDEGEE. The CDR3 consists of 13 residues. Trimming removed 9 bases at V and 6 bases at J, with 15 bases between. The CDR3 DNA follows: TGTGCCACCTCCTTTGAGGGATCCGGGGAGCTGTTTTTT. It yields the protein CATSFEGSGELFF.

In this sample, this clone turned up a few times. J is TRBJ1-1 and V is TRBV27; no definite D call. The germline V gene has CDR1 MNHEY and CDR2 SMNVEV (reference sequence). The CDR3 spans 13 residues. The germline V and J ends were trimmed by 4 bases and 3 bases, with 9 bases remaining between them. The DNA for the CDR3 is TGTGCCAGCAGTTCGGTAGGGCACACTGAAGCTTTCTTT. Its translation is CASSSVGHTEAFF.